This T cell receptor (beta chain) was documented in a study of blood T cell repertoires in COVID-19. The data were produced by immunoSEQ multiplex PCR, yet TCRdb's version contains in-frame clones alone and is incomplete. The repertoire has a few hundred thousand clones, approximately 81% of them found once; the top ten carry roughly 3.6%. V gave up 8 bases and J gave up 2 bases, with 14 bases separating them. The CDR3 consists of 14 residues. Germline lookup yields CDR1 MNHEY and CDR2 SMNVEV (reference sequence). The receptor was derived from a woman aged 18-30 years with acute or convalescent COVID-19. Sequenced material: peripheral blood. V and J are TRBV27 and TRBJ2-3; D is possibly TRBD2 (6 bases). The CDR3 region is CASGRRGVTDTQYF. Here the CDR3 DNA reads TGTGCCAGCGGGCGCCGCGGGGTCACAGATACGCAGTATTTT.